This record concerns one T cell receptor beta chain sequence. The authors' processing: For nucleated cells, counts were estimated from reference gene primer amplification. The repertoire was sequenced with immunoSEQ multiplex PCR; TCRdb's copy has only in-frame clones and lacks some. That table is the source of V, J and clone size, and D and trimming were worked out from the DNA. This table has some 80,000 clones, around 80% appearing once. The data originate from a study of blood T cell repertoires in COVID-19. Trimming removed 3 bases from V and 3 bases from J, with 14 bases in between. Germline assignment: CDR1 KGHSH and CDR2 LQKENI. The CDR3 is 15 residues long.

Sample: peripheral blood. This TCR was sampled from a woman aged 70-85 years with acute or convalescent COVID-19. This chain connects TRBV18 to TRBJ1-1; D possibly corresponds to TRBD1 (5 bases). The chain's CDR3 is CASSPGIGADTEAFF. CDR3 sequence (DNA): TGTGCCAGCTCACCTGGAATTGGGGCTGACACTGAAGCTTTCTTT.